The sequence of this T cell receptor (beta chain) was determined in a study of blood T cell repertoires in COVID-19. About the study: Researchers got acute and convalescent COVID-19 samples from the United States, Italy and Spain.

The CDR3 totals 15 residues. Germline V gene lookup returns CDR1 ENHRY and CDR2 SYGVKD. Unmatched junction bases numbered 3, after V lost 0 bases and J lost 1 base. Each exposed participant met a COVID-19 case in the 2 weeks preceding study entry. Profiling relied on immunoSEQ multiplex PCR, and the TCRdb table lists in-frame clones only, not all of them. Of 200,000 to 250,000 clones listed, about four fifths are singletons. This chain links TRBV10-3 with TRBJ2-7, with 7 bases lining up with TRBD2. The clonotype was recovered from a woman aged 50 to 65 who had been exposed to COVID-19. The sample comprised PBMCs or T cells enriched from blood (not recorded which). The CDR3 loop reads CAISESIGGSYEQYF. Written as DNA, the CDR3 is TGTGCCATCAGTGAGTCAATCGGGGGGTCCTACGAGCAGTACTTC.